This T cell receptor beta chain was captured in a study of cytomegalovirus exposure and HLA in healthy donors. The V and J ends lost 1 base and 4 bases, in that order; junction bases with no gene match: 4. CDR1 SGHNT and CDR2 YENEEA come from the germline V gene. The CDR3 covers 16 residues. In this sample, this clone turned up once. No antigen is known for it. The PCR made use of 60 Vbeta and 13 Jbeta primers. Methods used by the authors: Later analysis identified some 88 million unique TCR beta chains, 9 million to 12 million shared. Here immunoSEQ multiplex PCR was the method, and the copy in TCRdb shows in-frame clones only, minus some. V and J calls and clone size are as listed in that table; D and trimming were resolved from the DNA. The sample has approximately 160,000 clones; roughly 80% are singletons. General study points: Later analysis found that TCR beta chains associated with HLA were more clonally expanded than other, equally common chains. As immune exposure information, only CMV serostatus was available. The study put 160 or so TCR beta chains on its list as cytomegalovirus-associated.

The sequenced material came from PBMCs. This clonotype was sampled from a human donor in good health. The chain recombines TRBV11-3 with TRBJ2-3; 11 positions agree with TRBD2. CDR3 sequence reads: CASSLASGGSPDTQYF. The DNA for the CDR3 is TGTGCCAGCAGCTTAGCTAGCGGGGGGTCCCCAGATACGCAGTATTTT.